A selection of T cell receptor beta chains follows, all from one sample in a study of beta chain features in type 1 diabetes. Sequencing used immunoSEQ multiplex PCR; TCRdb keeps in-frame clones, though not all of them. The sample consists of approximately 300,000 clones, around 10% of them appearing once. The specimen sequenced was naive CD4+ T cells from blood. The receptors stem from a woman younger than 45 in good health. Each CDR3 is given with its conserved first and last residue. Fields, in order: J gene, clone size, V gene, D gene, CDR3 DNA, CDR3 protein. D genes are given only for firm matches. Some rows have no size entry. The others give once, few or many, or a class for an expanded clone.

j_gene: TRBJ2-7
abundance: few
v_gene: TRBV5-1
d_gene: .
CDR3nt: TGCGCCAGCGCTGGGCTAGCTGGCTACGAGCAGTACTTC
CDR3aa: CASAGLAGYEQYF

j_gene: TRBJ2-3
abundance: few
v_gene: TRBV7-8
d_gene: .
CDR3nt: TGTGCCAGCAGCTTAGTAGGAGTGAGCGGGTGGGGGGAAGATACGCAGTATTTT
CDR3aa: CASSLVGVSGWGEDTQYF

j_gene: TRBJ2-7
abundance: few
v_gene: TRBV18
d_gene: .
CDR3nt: TGTGCCAGCTCACCGAGGCTGGCTAGCGCCTCCTACGAGCAGTACTTC
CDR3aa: CASSPRLASASYEQYF

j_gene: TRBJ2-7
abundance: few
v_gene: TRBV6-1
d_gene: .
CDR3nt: TGTGCCAGCAGCCCGGGACAAGAATACGAGCAGTACTTC
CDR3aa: CASSPGQEYEQYF

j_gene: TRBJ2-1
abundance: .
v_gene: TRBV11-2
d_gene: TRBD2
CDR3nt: TGTGCCAGCAGCAAGTCAGCGATAGCGGGAGGGAACAATGAGCAGTTCTTC
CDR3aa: CASSKSAIAGGNNEQFF

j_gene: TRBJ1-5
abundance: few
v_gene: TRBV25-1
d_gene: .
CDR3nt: TGTGCCAGCAGCGGGGGGTCGGATCAGCCCCAGCATTTT
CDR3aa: CASSGGSDQPQHF

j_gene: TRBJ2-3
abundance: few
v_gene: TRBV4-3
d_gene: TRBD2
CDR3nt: TGCGCCAGCAGCGAGCGGGATACTAGCACAGATACGCAGTATTTT
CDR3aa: CASSERDTSTDTQYF

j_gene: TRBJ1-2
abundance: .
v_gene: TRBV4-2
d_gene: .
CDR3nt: TGTGCCAGCAGCCAAGATAAATCCGAGGTATACTATGGCTACACCTTC
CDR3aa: CASSQDKSEVYYGYTF

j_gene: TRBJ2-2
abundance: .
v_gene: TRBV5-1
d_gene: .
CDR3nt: TGCGCCAGCAGCTTGGGACAGCCCGCCGGGGAGCTGTTTTTT
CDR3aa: CASSLGQPAGELFF

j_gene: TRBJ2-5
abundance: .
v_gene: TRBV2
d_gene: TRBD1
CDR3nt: TGTGCCAGCAGTGCCGACAGGGGTGAGACCCAGTACTTC
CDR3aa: CASSADRGETQYF

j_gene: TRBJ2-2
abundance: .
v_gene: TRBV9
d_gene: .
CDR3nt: TGTGCCAGCAGCAAAACAGGGAACACCGGGGAGCTGTTTTTT
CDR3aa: CASSKTGNTGELFF

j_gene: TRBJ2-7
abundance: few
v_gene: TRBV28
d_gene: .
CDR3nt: TGTGCCAGCAGCTCGGGCGGGGGCCTCTACGAGCAGTACTTC
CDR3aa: CASSSGGGLYEQYF

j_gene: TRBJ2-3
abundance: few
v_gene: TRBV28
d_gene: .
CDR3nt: TGTGCCAGCCGACCAGCCGCCGGGACACCCCTGGCGCAGTATTTT
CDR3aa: CASRPAAGTPLAQYF

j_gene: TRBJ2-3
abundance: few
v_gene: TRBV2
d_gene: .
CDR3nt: TGTGCCAGCAGTCCACAACAGGGGGGGACAGATACGCAGTATTTT
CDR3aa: CASSPQQGGTDTQYF

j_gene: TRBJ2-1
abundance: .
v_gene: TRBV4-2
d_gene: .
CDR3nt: TGTGCCAGCAGCCAAGATAGCAGTAGCTCCTACAATGAGCAGTTCTTC
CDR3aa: CASSQDSSSSYNEQFF

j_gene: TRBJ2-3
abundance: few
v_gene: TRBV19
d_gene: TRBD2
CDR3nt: TGTGCCAGTAGTATGATAGCGGGGGCCAGCACAGATACGCAGTATTTT
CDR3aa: CASSMIAGASTDTQYF

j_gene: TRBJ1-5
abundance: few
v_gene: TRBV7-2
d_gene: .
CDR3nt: TGTGCCAGCAGCTTCGGGTTTGGCAATCAGCCCCAGCATTTT
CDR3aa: CASSFGFGNQPQHF

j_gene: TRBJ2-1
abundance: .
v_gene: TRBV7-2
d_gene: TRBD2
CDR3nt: TGTGCCAGCAGACCAAGCGGGAGCTCCTACAATGAGCAGTTCTTC
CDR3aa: CASRPSGSSYNEQFF

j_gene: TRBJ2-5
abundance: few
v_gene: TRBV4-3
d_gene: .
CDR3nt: TGCGCCAGCAGCCAGACCGGGGGGACAGGAGAGACCCAGTACTTC
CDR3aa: CASSQTGGTGETQYF

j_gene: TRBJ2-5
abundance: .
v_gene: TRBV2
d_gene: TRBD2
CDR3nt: TGTGCCAGCCGACCTTTAGCCCCCGGGACTAGCGGTAAAGAGACCCAGTACTTC
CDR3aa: CASRPLAPGTSGKETQYF

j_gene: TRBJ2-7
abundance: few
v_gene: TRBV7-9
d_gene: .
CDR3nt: TGTGCCAGCAGCTCAGGGCCTTACGAGCAGTACTTC
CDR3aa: CASSSGPYEQYF

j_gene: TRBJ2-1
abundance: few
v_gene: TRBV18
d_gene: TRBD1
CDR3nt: TGTGCCAGCTCACCACTAGGGACAGCTGGCTCCTACAATGAGCAGTTCTTC
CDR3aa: CASSPLGTAGSYNEQFF

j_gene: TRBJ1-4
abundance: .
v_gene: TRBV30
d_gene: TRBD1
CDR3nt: TGTGCCCGGGGGGACAGGGTTAATGAAAAACTGTTTTTT
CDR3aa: CARGDRVNEKLFF

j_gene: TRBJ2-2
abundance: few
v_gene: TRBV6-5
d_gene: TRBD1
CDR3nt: TGTGCCAGCAGTCCCGGGACAGGGGTTACCGGGGAGCTGTTTTTT
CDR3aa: CASSPGTGVTGELFF

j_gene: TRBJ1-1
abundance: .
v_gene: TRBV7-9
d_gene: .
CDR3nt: TGTGCCAGCAGCTCGGACAGTTACACTGAAGCTTTCTTT
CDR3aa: CASSSDSYTEAFF

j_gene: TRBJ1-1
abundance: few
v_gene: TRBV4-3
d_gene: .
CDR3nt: TGCGCCAGCAGCCTGGGACGGGGGAGCACTGAAGCTTTCTTT
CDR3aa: CASSLGRGSTEAFF

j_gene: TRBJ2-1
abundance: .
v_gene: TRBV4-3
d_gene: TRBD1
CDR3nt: TGCGCCAGCAGCCAAGAAAAGGCGACAGGGTTGACCTACAATGAGCAGTTCTTC
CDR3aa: CASSQEKATGLTYNEQFF

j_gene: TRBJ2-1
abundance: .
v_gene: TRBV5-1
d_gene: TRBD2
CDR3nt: TGCGCCAGCAGCTTGGGCGGCGGGAGTGCCGATGAGCAGTTCTTC
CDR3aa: CASSLGGGSADEQFF

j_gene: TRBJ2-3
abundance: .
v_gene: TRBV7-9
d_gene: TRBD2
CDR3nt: TGTGCCAGCAGCCCCGGCGGGGGGACAGATACGCAGTATTTT
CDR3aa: CASSPGGGTDTQYF

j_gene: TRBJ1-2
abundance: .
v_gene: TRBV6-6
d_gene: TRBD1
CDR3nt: TGTGCCAGCAGCCCCCGGGACAGGGTTGGCTACACCTTC
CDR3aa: CASSPRDRVGYTF

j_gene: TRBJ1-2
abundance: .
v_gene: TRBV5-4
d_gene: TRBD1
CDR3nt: TGTGCCAGCAGCTTGGGCTCAGGGGGCGATGGCTACACCTTC
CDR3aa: CASSLGSGGDGYTF

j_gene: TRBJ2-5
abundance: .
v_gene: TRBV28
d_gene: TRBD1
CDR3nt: TGTGCCAGCAGTTTCACAGGGACAGCTGGGGAGACCCAGTACTTC
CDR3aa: CASSFTGTAGETQYF

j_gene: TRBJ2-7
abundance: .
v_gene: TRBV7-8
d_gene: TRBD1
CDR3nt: TGTGCCAGCAGCCCCGCCGGGACAGGGGGATACGAGCAGTACTTC
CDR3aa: CASSPAGTGGYEQYF

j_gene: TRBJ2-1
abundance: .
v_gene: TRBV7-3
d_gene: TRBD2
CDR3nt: TGTGCCAGCAGCCGACTAACCCTAGCGGGGGGCTCCTACAATGAGCAGTTCTTC
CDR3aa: CASSRLTLAGGSYNEQFF

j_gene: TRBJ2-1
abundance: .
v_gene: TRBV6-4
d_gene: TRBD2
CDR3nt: TGTGCCAGCAGCCGGACTAGCCGAACCTACAATGAGCAGTTCTTC
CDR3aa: CASSRTSRTYNEQFF

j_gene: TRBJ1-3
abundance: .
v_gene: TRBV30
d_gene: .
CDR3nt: TGTGCCTGGAACACAGGGAGCTCTGGAAACACCATATATTTT
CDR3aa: CAWNTGSSGNTIYF

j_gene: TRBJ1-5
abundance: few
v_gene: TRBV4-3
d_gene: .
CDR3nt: TGCGCCAGCAGCCAAGATACGGGGGGACTTAATCAGCCCCAGCATTTT
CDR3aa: CASSQDTGGLNQPQHF

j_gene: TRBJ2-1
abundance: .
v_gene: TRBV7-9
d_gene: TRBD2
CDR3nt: TGTGCCAGCAGCTTAACTTCGACCCCACAGCGGGAGTCCTACAATGAGCAGTTCTTC
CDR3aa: CASSLTSTPQRESYNEQFF

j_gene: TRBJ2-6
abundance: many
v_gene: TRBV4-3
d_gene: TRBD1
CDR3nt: TGCGCCAGCAGCCAACATACAGGGGGCGCGAGAGGGGCCAACGTCCTGACTTTC
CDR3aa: CASSQHTGGARGANVLTF

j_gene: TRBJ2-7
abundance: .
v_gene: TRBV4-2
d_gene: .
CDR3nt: TGTGCCAGCAGCCAAGATACAAGGAGAGAGCAGTACTTC
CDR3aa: CASSQDTRREQYF

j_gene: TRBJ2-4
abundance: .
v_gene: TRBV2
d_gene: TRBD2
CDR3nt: TGTGCCAGCAGTGCATCTAGCGGGAGGGCCGCGAACATTCAGTACTTC
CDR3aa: CASSASSGRAANIQYF

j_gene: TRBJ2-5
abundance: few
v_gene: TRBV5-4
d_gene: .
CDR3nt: TGTGCCAGCAGCTTGGCAGGGTACCAAGAGACCCAGTACTTC
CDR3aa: CASSLAGYQETQYF

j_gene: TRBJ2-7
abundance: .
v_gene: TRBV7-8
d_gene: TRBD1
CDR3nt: TGTGCCAGCAGCTTAGCACTTCCCGGACAGGGCTACGAGCAGTACTTC
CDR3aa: CASSLALPGQGYEQYF

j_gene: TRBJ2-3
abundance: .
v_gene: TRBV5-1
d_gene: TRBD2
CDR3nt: TGCGCCAGCAGCTTGGTAGCGGGAGGAACAGATACGCAGTATTTT
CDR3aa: CASSLVAGGTDTQYF

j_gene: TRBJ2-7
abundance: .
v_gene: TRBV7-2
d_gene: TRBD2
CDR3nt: TGTGCCAGCAGTCAAAACCGGCTAGCGGGGTCCTACGAGCAGTACTTC
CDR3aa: CASSQNRLAGSYEQYF

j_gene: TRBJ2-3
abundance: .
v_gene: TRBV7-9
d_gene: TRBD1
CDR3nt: TGTGCCAGCAGCTCATTGCTACAGGGGGGCACGCAGTATTTT
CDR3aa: CASSSLLQGGTQYF

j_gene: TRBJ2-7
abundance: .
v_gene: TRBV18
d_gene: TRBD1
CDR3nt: TGTGCCAGCTCACCCCGGGACAGACCCTACGAGCAGTACTTC
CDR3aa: CASSPRDRPYEQYF

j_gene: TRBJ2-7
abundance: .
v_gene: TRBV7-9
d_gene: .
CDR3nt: TGTGCCAGCAGCTTAGAATGGCCAACCTACGAGCAGTACTTC
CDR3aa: CASSLEWPTYEQYF

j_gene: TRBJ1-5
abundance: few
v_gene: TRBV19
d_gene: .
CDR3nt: TGTGCCAGTAGTTGGTCGGGGGGGTTACAGCCCCAGCATTTT
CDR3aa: CASSWSGGLQPQHF

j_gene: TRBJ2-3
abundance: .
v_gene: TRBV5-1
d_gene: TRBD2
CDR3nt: TGCGCCAGCAGCTTGCTGGCCGGGAGGGCAGATACGCAGTATTTT
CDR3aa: CASSLLAGRADTQYF

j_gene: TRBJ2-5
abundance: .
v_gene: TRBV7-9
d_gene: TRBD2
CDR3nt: TGTGCCAGCAGCTCGGGACTAGCGGAAGAGACCCAGTACTTC
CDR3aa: CASSSGLAEETQYF